A single sample gave rise to the 23 T cell receptor beta chains below, sequenced in a study of long-term antiretroviral therapy in people with HIV. The authors ran the immunoSEQ assay, v3.0, at survey level. Produced via immunoSEQ multiplex PCR; TCRdb's table is partial and in-frame only. Altogether about 35,000 clones are present, 65% to 80% being singletons, with the ten largest covering nearly 3.5%. The sequences come from unsorted PBMCs, collected 3 years after starting antiretroviral therapy. All receptors derive from a man aged 50-59 years with HIV.

The gene calls are TRBV5-1 and TRBJ2-5; TRBD2 matches at 8 bases. This CDR3 has 15 amino acids. The V segment lost 6 bases and the J segment 1 base; nucleotides outside the gene matches: 8. CDR1 is SGHRS, CDR2 YFSETQ, per germline. The CDR3 bases are TGCGCCAGCATTTCGAGCGGGGGCCGCCAAGAGACCCAGTACTTC. It specifies CASISSGGRQETQYF.

This clone was picked up a small number of times. The J gene is TRBJ1-3, the V gene TRBV7-2; D gene uncertain. Germline V gives CDR1 SGHTA, CDR2 FQGNSA. The CDR3 has 13 residues. The germline V and J ends were trimmed by 1 base and 0 bases, with 1 base remaining between them. The DNA of the CDR3 is TGTGCCAGCAGCTTAGTCTCTGGAAACACCATATATTTT. This gives the protein CASSLVSGNTIYF.

The V and J genes are TRBV25-1 and TRBJ1-6; D is undetermined. Germline lookup yields CDR1 MGHDK and CDR2 SYGVNS. The CDR3 runs 16 residues. V was shortened by 1 base and J by 2 bases, with 9 bases between the two germline ends. The CDR3 loop is CASSESPPPYNSPLHF. In DNA, the CDR3 is TGTGCCAGCAGTGAATCCCCTCCTCCCTATAATTCACCCCTCCACTTT.

The gene calls are TRBV7-7 and TRBJ2-3, with D possibly TRBD1 on 5 matching bases. Trimming pared 4 bases from V and 3 bases from J, leaving 14 bases between. The CDR3 loop spans 15 amino acids. Germline V CDR1 and CDR2: SSHAT, FNYEAQ (reference sequence). The CDR3 spells CASSSTQQETDTQYF. CDR3 nucleotide sequence: TGTGCCAGCAGCTCGACCCAACAGGAGACAGATACGCAGTATTTT.

This chain joins TRBV28 and TRBJ1-5; TRBD1 might be the D (5 bases). This CDR3 has 13 residues. Germline lookup yields CDR1 MDHEN and CDR2 SYDVKM. V shed 3 bases and J shed 6 bases, with 9 bases lying between them. CDR3 sequence reads: CASSLVGGQPQHF. The CDR3 DNA is TGTGCCAGCAGTTTGGTGGGGGGTCAGCCCCAGCATTTT.

This sequence joins TRBV5-6 and TRBJ2-3, with D unresolved. The V and J ends lost 1 base and 5 bases respectively, with 5 bases between them. The CDR3 is made up of 12 amino acids. Germline V gene sequence: CDR1 SGHDT, CDR2 YYEEEE. The CDR3 reads CASSLFQDTQYF. CDR3 nucleotide sequence: TGTGCCAGCAGCTTGTTCCAAGATACGCAGTATTTT.

This sequence joins TRBV7-9 and TRBJ2-1; D is uncertain. The V end lost 2 bases, the J end lost 6 bases, and 11 bases lay between the germline ends. This CDR3 comprises 14 residues. Germline CDR1 reads SEHNR; CDR2 reads FQNEAQ (reference sequence). The CDR3 DNA sequence: TGTGCCAGCAGCTTAAACCCCTCGCTCAATGAGCAGTTCTTC. The encoded protein is CASSLNPSLNEQFF.

By share, this clone ranks as medium-sized. The gene calls are TRBV19 and TRBJ1-3; no definite D call. V lost 4 bases and J 0 bases, leaving 7 bases between the germline ends. The CDR3 has 14 amino acids. Germline V gene sequence: CDR1 LNHDA, CDR2 SQIVND (reference sequence). DNA of the CDR3: TGTGCCAGTAGTAGCCATGGCTCTGGAAACACCATATATTTT. Encoded protein: CASSSHGSGNTIYF.

The gene calls are TRBV15 and TRBJ2-5, with D maybe TRBD2 (5 bases). Per germline, CDR1 LNHNV and CDR2 YYDKDF (reference sequence). Trimming pared 6 bases from V and 1 base from J, leaving 12 bases between. CDR3 length: 14 amino acids. CDR3 DNA sequence: TGTGCCACCAGGGCGGGTGGGGTCCAAGAGACCCAGTACTTC. Translated, it gives CATRAGGVQETQYF.

V usage is TRBV7-2 and J usage is TRBJ2-1, with D possibly being TRBD2 (5 bases). This CDR3 contains 17 residues. V was clipped by 5 bases and J by 3 bases, with 20 bases between them. Germline V gene sequence: CDR1 SGHTA, CDR2 FQGNSA. CDR3 nucleotide sequence: TGTGCCAGCAGCGTCGGGCCCTCCATACGGGGCTACAATGAGCAGTTCTTC. Its protein is CASSVGPSIRGYNEQFF.

V and J are TRBV29-1 and TRBJ2-6, with D perhaps given as TRBD1 or TRBD2 (5 bases each). CDR1 is SQVTM and CDR2 is ANQGSEA in the germline V gene. The V end lost 6 bases, the J end lost 3 bases, and 15 bases lay between the germline ends. The CDR3 has 15 residues. The CDR3 bases are TGCAGCGTGCTCAAACCAGGGAGTGGGGCCAACGTCCTGACTTTC. Its protein product is CSVLKPGSGANVLTF.

The CDR3 DNA sequence: TGTGCCAGCAGTTCCTCCCGACGGAGAGATACGCAGTATTTT. The encoded protein is CASSSSRRRDTQYF. This sequence joins TRBV27 and TRBJ2-3; D remains ambiguous. CDR3 length: 14 residues. The germline V and J ends were trimmed by 4 bases and 5 bases, with 13 bases remaining between them. From germline, CDR1 is MNHEY and CDR2 SMNVEV (reference sequence).

This chain links TRBV5-4 with TRBJ1-6; 10 bases are shared with TRBD1. CDR1 and CDR2 from the germline V gene are SGHNT and YYREEE (reference sequence). The CDR3 runs to 20 residues. Trimming at V came to 4 bases and at J to 3 bases, leaving 16 bases not matched to a gene. The CDR3 DNA is TGTGCCAGCAGCCGCACCGGGACAGGGGACGACTTTATCTATAATTCACCCCTCCACTTT. Translated, it gives CASSRTGTGDDFIYNSPLHF.

The chain links TRBV5-1 to TRBJ1-4; D remains unclear. Trimming removed 0 bases at V and 7 bases at J, with 10 bases between. The germline V gene encodes CDR1 SGHRS and CDR2 YFSETQ. The CDR3 length is 14 residues. The CDR3 nucleotides read TGCGCCAGCAGCTTGGTTGACAACTCTGAAAAACTGTTTTTT. Protein sequence: CASSLVDNSEKLFF.

This chain links TRBV5-5 with TRBJ2-3; a weak D match, TRBD2 (7 bases). The CDR3 extends over 13 amino acids. CDR1 and CDR2 (germline): SGHKS, YYEKEE (reference sequence). V was pared by 3 bases and J by 5 bases, with 10 bases between. The CDR3 coding sequence is TGTGCCAGCAGCTCGGGGGGCCTAGATACGCAGTATTTT. Amino acid sequence: CASSSGGLDTQYF.

The rearrangement joins TRBV5-1 to TRBJ2-7, with 7 bases matching TRBD1. V trimming: 3 bases; J trimming: 4 bases; junction bases outside the gene matches: 10. The CDR3 is 15 residues long. Germline CDR1 and CDR2: SGHRS and YFSETQ. The CDR3 coding sequence is TGCGCCAGCAGCTCCCGGACAGGCTCTCTTTACGAGCAGTACTTC. Translating it yields CASSSRTGSLYEQYF.

This chain links TRBV7-6 with TRBJ2-7; D perhaps matches TRBD2 (5 bases). Germline CDR1 and CDR2: SGHVS and FNYEAQ. V lost 0 bases to trimming and J lost 3 bases, with 6 bases between them. The CDR3 has 13 residues. The CDR3 bases are TGTGCCAGCAGCTTAGCTAGCGACTACGAGCAGTACTTC. This translates into CASSLASDYEQYF.

In its sample, this clone was seen once. The J gene is TRBJ2-7, the V gene TRBV2; either TRBD1 or TRBD2 may fit D (7 bases each). Per germline, CDR1 SNHLY and CDR2 FYNNEI. The length of the CDR3 is 15 residues. Trimming removed 7 bases at V and 0 bases at J, with 16 bases between. The CDR3, as DNA: TGTGCCAGCACTTTAGGGAGGGGGCGCTCCTACGAGCAGTACTTC. This sequence encodes CASTLGRGRSYEQYF.

V and J are TRBV7-9 and TRBJ2-5; 7 bases agree with TRBD1. J lost 2 bases, V lost 5 bases, and 8 bases had no gene match. The V gene's germline CDR1 is SEHNR and CDR2 FQNEAQ (reference sequence). CDR3 length: 15 residues. CDR3 protein: CASSLTGQVQETQYF. The CDR3 DNA is TGTGCCAGCAGCCTGACCGGACAGGTACAAGAGACCCAGTACTTC.

The chain links TRBV4-2 to TRBJ2-2; no definite D call. The V end was cut by 0 bases, the J end by 6 bases, with 8 bases between. The V gene's germline CDR1 is LGHNA and CDR2 YNFKEQ. This CDR3 is 14 amino acids long. The CDR3 sequence is CASSQDLGPGELFF. The DNA of the CDR3 is TGTGCCAGCAGCCAAGATTTAGGGCCCGGGGAGCTGTTTTTT.

The V gene is TRBV2, the J gene TRBJ1-5; 7 nucleotides align to TRBD1. J was trimmed by 3 bases and V by 8 bases; bases with no gene match: 10. Germline V gives CDR1 SNHLY, CDR2 FYNNEI. The CDR3 is 15 amino acids. This chain's CDR3 is CASRLGRGVNQPQHF. The CDR3 coding sequence is TGTGCCAGCCGATTGGGCAGGGGGGTCAATCAGCCCCAGCATTTT. The full variable domain, in which reference TRBV2 and TRBJ1-5 provide the parts outside the CDR3, is EPEVTQTPSHQVTQMGQEVILRCVPISNHLYFYWYRQILGQKVEFLVSFYNNEISEKSEIFDDQFSVERPDGSNFTLKIRSTKLEDSAMYFCASRLGRGVNQPQHFGDGTRLSIL.

The V and J genes are TRBV7-6 and TRBJ2-5; the D is unclear. Trimming took off 3 bases at V and 0 bases at J, with 5 bases between the two ends. CDR3 length equals 13 residues. Germline V CDR1 and CDR2: SGHVS, FNYEAQ. The CDR3 coding sequence is TGTGCCAGCAGCTTGGGCTACCAAGAGACCCAGTACTTC. Protein: CASSLGYQETQYF. The full variable domain, its missing parts supplied by reference TRBV7-6 and TRBJ2-5, is GAGVSQSPRYKVTKRGQDVALRCDPISGHVSLYWYRQALGQGPEFLTYFNYEAQQDKSGLPNDRFSAERPEGSISTLTIQRTEQRDSAMYRCASSLGYQETQYFGPGTRLLVL.

The rearrangement links TRBV5-6 to TRBJ1-5; 8 nucleotides match TRBD1. The germline V gene has CDR1 SGHDT and CDR2 YYEEEE. This CDR3 comprises 16 residues. The V gene end was trimmed by 0 bases and the J gene end by 4 bases; junction bases not matched to a gene: 6. In DNA, the CDR3 is TGTGCCAGCAGCTTGGACAGGGGGAGAGTAAATCAGCCCCAGCATTTT. Translated, it gives CASSLDRGRVNQPQHF.